The present TCR beta chain was sequenced within a study of Tregs in tolerant kidney transplant recipients. Study observations and caveats: Few patients were studied, so findings need validation in larger groups. Antigen-driven expansion was suggested because donor-specific Tregs expanded more than all Tregs in tolerant patients.

The repertoire was sequenced with immunoSEQ multiplex PCR; TCRdb's copy has only in-frame clones and lacks some. The sample holds approximately 31,000 clones. Unstimulated regulatory T cells (CD4+CD25+CD127-), CD4+CD25- non-regulatory cells, CD4 and CD8 cells were FACS-sorted from thawed PBMCs. About this clone: What it binds is unknown.

Specimen: CD8+ T cells from blood, collected before the transplant. The receptor was derived from a human donor who received a combined kidney and bone marrow transplant.

The CDR3 sequence is CASSLITGMNGYTF. Partial CDR3 DNA: TGTGCCAGCAGCTTGATAACAGGGATGAATGGC. The rearrangement joins TRBV5-6 to TRBJ1-2; D may be TRBD1 (6 bases). Sequencing ends 3 residues short of the CDR3 end; the germline J gene provides the rest. The CDR3 is 14 residues long. Germline CDR1 is SGHDT and CDR2 is YYEEEE. Trimming left V 1 base short and J 6 bases short, with 13 bases between. Full variable domain (remainder filled in from reference TRBV5-6 and TRBJ1-2): DAGVTQSPTHLIKTRGQQVTLRCSPKSGHDTVSWYQQALGQGPQFIFQYYEEEERQRGNFPDRFSGHQFPNYSSELNVNALLLGDSALYLCASSLITGMNGYTFGSGTRLTVV.